The source of this TCR beta chain is a study of human T cells and chemical hapten exposure. Germline CDR1 SGHTA, CDR2 FQGNSA. The CDR3 contains 12 residues. The trim removed 4 bases at V and 12 bases at J, leaving 8 bases unmatched. Time point: patch test 2, 6 weeks after DPC sensitization. Documented treatment: therapeutic diphenylcyclopropenone sensitization with weekly scalp DPC. Investigators collected blood before applying each patch test. Each CDR3 protein gets one entry after TCRdb re-called the RACE reads with MiXCR. The sample has fewer than 100,000 distinct CDR3 sequences, 9.3% seen once. J is TRBJ1-1 and V is TRBV7-2, with 7 bases that match TRBD1. The TCR was taken from a woman in her thirties or forties with alopecia areata. Some clones in this sample may be carry-over from other donors' samples. Sequenced material: whole blood, taken in connection with sensitization to the hapten diphenylcyclopropenone (DPC). The CDR3 here is CASSSNRGPTFF. CDR3 DNA: TGTGCCAGCAGCTCTAACAGGGGCCCAACTTTCTTT.